These 4 T cell receptor beta chains originate from one sample sequenced in a study of blood T cells in healthy people across ages. A second PCR of about 7 to 12 cycles used a sample-barcoded 5' primer and a J-beta primer mix. TCRdb processed the 5' RACE reads anew with MiXCR; each CDR3 protein has one entry. Of 1,100,000 or so distinct CDR3 sequences listed, 35% to 55% are singletons. Input material: blood. The origin of the receptors is a woman aged 60-70 years in good health.

The chain joins TRBV20-1 to TRBJ2-7; a possible D gene is TRBD2 (6 bases). Trimming removed 5 bases from V and 3 bases from J, with 17 bases in between. The CDR3 is made up of 14 amino acids. Germline-derived CDR1 and CDR2 are DFQATT and SNEGSKA (reference sequence). The CDR3 DNA sequence: TGCAGTGCTCACTCCGGGACTTTAGGCTACGAGCAGTACTTC. The encoded protein is CSAHSGTLGYEQYF.

In this sample, this clonotype turned up once. The rearrangement joins TRBV30 to TRBJ2-1; D might be TRBD1 (6 bases). Germline CDR1 and CDR2: GTSNPN and SVGIG (reference sequence). V lost 0 bases to trimming and J lost 4 bases, with 13 bases between them. This CDR3 is 15 amino acids long. The CDR3 is CAWSVMAGDYNEQFF. The CDR3 nucleotides read TGTGCCTGGAGTGTGATGGCAGGGGATTACAATGAGCAGTTCTTC.

The V gene is TRBV7-9, the J gene TRBJ1-4; TRBD1 aligns across 12 bases. This CDR3 contains 14 residues. CDR1 and CDR2 (germline): SEHNR, FQNEAQ (reference sequence). The V and J ends lost 7 bases and 8 bases, in that order; junction bases with no gene match: 5. The CDR3 nucleotides are TGTGCCAGCACCCGGGGGACAGGGGGCGAAAAACTGTTTTTT. This encodes CASTRGTGGEKLFF.

The chain employs TRBV11-2 and TRBJ2-5; tentatively, D is TRBD1 (5 bases). The ends were cut back, 3 bases at V and 2 bases at J, with 13 bases in the middle. The CDR3 has 15 amino acids. The germline V gene has CDR1 SGHAT and CDR2 FQNNGV. In nucleotides, the CDR3 is TGTGCCAGCAGCTTGGGTGGGGCAGATCAAGAGACCCAGTACTTC. Translated, it gives CASSLGGADQETQYF.